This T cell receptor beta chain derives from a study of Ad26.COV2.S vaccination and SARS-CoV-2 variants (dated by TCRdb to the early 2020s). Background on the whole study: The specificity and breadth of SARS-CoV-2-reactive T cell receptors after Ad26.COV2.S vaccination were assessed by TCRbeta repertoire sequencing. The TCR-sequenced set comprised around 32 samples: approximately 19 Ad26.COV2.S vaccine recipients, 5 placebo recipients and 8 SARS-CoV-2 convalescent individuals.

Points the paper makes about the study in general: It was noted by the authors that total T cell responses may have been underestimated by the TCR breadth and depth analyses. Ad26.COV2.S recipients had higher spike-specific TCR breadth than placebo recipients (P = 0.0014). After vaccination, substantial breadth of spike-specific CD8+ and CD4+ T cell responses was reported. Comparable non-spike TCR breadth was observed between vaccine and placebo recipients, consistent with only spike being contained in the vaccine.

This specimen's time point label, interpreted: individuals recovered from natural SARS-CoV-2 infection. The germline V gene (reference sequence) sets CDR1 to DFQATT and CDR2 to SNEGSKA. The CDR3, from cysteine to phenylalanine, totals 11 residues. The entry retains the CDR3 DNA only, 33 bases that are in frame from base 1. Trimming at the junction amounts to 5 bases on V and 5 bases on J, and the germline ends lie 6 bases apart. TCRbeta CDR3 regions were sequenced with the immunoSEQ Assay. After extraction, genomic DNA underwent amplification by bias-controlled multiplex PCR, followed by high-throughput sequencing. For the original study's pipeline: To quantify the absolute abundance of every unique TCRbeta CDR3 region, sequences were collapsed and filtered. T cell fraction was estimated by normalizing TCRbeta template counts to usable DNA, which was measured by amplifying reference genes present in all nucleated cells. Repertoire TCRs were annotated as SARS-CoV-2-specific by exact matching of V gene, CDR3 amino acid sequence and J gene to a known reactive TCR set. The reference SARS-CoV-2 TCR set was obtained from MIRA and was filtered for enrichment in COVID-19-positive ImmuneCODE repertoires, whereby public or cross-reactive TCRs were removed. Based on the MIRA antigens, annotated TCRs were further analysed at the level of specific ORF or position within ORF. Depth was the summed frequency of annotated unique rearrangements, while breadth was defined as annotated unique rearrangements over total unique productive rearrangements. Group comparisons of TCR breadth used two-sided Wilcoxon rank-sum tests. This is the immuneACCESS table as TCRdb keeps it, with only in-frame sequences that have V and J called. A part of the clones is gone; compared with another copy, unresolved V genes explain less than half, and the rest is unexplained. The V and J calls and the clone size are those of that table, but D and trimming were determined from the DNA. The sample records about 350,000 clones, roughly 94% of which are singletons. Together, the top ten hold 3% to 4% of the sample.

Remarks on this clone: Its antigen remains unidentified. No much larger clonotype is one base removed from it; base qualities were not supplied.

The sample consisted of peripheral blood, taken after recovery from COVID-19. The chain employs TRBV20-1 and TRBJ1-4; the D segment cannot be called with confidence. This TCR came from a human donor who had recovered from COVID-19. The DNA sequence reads TGCAGTGCTTACGGGAATGAAAAACTGTTTTTT. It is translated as CSAYGNEKLFF.